This T cell receptor (beta chain) is drawn from a study of CD8+CD57+ T cells in acquired aplastic anemia. Study information: On average, sorted CD4+ and CD8+ cells gave 3.2 ug of DNA.

Study results and limitations: CD8+ Simpson's diversity in patients was not significantly different from that in controls.

The template used for profiling TCR beta VDJ and CDR3 was genomic DNA. From the reads, TCRdb called clonotypes with MiXCR, one entry per CDR3 protein. The sample yields about 180,000 distinct CDR3 sequences, about 44% seen once. Patients included in sequencing had previously demonstrated CD8+CD57+ cell expansion by flow cytometry. Regarding this clonotype: No antigen is known for it.

V was cut by 6 bases and J by 0 bases, with 9 bases left in between. This CDR3 has 14 residues. In germline, CDR1 is SGHAT, CDR2 FQDESV (reference sequence). This chain connects TRBV11-1 to TRBJ2-1; D is undetermined. This clonotype was sampled from a human donor with aplastic anemia. What was sequenced was sorted CD4+, CD8+, or CD8+CD57+ T cells (not recorded which) from PBMCs. CDR3 region: CASSRMSSYNEQFF. The DNA of the CDR3 is TGTGCCAGCAGTAGGATGAGCTCCTACAATGAGCAGTTCTTC. Combining the CDR3 with reference TRBV11-1 and TRBJ2-1 gives the whole variable domain EAEVAQSPRYKITEKSQAVAFWCDPISGHATLYWYRQILGQGPELLVQFQDESVVDDSQLPKDRFSAERLKGVDSTLKIQPAELGDSAMYLCASSRMSSYNEQFFGPGTRLTVL.